Listed below are T cell receptor beta chains from one sample, sequenced in a study of cytomegalovirus exposure and HLA in healthy donors. Using immunoSEQ multiplex PCR, the repertoire was profiled, and TCRdb retains in-frame clones only, with some absent. The listing records over 150,000 clones. The sequenced sample was PBMCs. All receptors come from a boy between 10 and 17 years old in good health and CMV-seronegative. CDR3s include the opening cysteine and the closing phenylalanine or tryptophan. The order of the fields is D gene, J gene, V gene, CDR3 DNA, CDR3 protein. D genes are given only for firm matches.

D gene: TRBD1; J gene: TRBJ1-2; V gene: TRBV7-9; CDR3 DNA: TGTGCCAGCAGCTTCTCCGGGACAGCTGGAGGAGGCTACACCTTC; CDR3 protein: CASSFSGTAGGGYTF
D gene: -; J gene: TRBJ2-6; V gene: TRBV4-3; CDR3 DNA: TGCGCCAGCAGCCAAGTAAACAAGATCTCCCTCTCTGGGGCCAACGTCCTGACTTTC; CDR3 protein: CASSQVNKISLSGANVLTF
D gene: TRBD1; J gene: TRBJ1-1; V gene: TRBV5-1; CDR3 DNA: TGCGCCAGCAGCGCCTCGACAGGGGGCACTGAAGCTTTCTTT; CDR3 protein: CASSASTGGTEAFF
D gene: -; J gene: TRBJ2-6; V gene: TRBV27; CDR3 DNA: TGTGCCAGCAGTCGCCAAGGGGCTGGGGCCAACGTCCTGACTTTC; CDR3 protein: CASSRQGAGANVLTF
D gene: TRBD2; J gene: TRBJ2-3; V gene: TRBV2; CDR3 DNA: TGTGCCAGCAGGACTAGCGGCCAACGGAATACGCAGTATTTT; CDR3 protein: CASRTSGQRNTQYF
D gene: -; J gene: TRBJ2-1; V gene: TRBV7-7; CDR3 DNA: TGTGCTAGCCTCGTGTCGGTGAGCAATGAGCAGTTCTTC; CDR3 protein: CASLVSVSNEQFF
D gene: -; J gene: TRBJ2-1; V gene: TRBV2; CDR3 DNA: TGTGCCAGAGGGGCAGGCCACAATGAGCAGTTCTTC; CDR3 protein: CARGAGHNEQFF
D gene: -; J gene: TRBJ1-1; V gene: TRBV15; CDR3 DNA: TGTGCCACCAGCATCAAGGACAGGAACACTGAAGCTTTCTTT; CDR3 protein: CATSIKDRNTEAFF
D gene: TRBD1; J gene: TRBJ2-3; V gene: TRBV19; CDR3 DNA: TGTGCCAGCGGACAGGGGGGCACAGATACGCAGTATTTT; CDR3 protein: CASGQGGTDTQYF
D gene: TRBD1; J gene: TRBJ1-2; V gene: TRBV4-1; CDR3 DNA: TGCGCCAGCAGCCAAGATGAGGGGACAGGGTACTATGGCTACACCTTC; CDR3 protein: CASSQDEGTGYYGYTF
D gene: -; J gene: TRBJ2-7; V gene: TRBV18; CDR3 DNA: TGTGCCAGCTCACCGGTTGCGGGTTCCTACGAGCAGTACTTC; CDR3 protein: CASSPVAGSYEQYF
D gene: -; J gene: TRBJ1-2; V gene: TRBV19; CDR3 DNA: TGTGCCAGTTCTGGGGGCAAAAGTGGCTACACCTTC; CDR3 protein: CASSGGKSGYTF
D gene: -; J gene: TRBJ2-3; V gene: TRBV7-2; CDR3 DNA: TGTGCCAGCAGAGAATCCCCAGCAGATACGCAGTATTTT; CDR3 protein: CASRESPADTQYF
D gene: TRBD2; J gene: TRBJ2-3; V gene: TRBV11-2; CDR3 DNA: TGTGCCAGCAGCAGTCCCCTGGAGCGGGGGAATACAGATACGCAGTATTTT; CDR3 protein: CASSSPLERGNTDTQYF
D gene: -; J gene: TRBJ2-5; V gene: TRBV5-1; CDR3 DNA: TGCGCCAGCAGCACTGGACAAGAAGAGACCCAGTACTTC; CDR3 protein: CASSTGQEETQYF
D gene: TRBD1; J gene: TRBJ2-5; V gene: TRBV7-6; CDR3 DNA: TGTGCCAGCAGCCAGGGGACAGAAGAGACCCAGTACTTC; CDR3 protein: CASSQGTEETQYF
D gene: -; J gene: TRBJ2-3; V gene: TRBV5-1; CDR3 DNA: TGCGCCAGCAGCCCAGGGGTTTCAGATACGCAGTATTTT; CDR3 protein: CASSPGVSDTQYF
D gene: TRBD2; J gene: TRBJ2-3; V gene: TRBV29-1; CDR3 DNA: TGCAGCGTTGAGTTTCCAGCGGGGGGTGCCGCTAGCACAGATACGCAGTATTTT; CDR3 protein: CSVEFPAGGAASTDTQYF
D gene: TRBD2; J gene: TRBJ2-7; V gene: TRBV11-2; CDR3 DNA: TGTGCCAGCAGTGTGGGGGGGACTTACGAGCAGTACTTC; CDR3 protein: CASSVGGTYEQYF
D gene: -; J gene: TRBJ1-2; V gene: TRBV6-5; CDR3 DNA: TGTGCCAGCAGTTACTCCTATCTGGGAGACTATGGCTACACCTTC; CDR3 protein: CASSYSYLGDYGYTF
D gene: -; J gene: TRBJ2-7; V gene: TRBV28; CDR3 DNA: TGTGCCAGCAGTTTCAGACAGGGAGGCTATAGCTCCTACGAGCAGTACTTC; CDR3 protein: CASSFRQGGYSSYEQYF
D gene: TRBD1; J gene: TRBJ1-2; V gene: TRBV6-1; CDR3 DNA: TGTGCCAGCAGGTCCGGGACAGAGTATGGCTACACCTTC; CDR3 protein: CASRSGTEYGYTF
D gene: TRBD1; J gene: TRBJ1-6; V gene: TRBV14; CDR3 DNA: TGTGCCAGCAGCCAAGATAGGGGGCAAATAGGACATTCACCCCTCCACTTT; CDR3 protein: CASSQDRGQIGHSPLHF
D gene: -; J gene: TRBJ1-5; V gene: TRBV6-6; CDR3 DNA: TGTGCCAGCAGCCACTACAATAGCAATCAGCCCCAGCATTTT; CDR3 protein: CASSHYNSNQPQHF
D gene: -; J gene: TRBJ2-5; V gene: TRBV2; CDR3 DNA: TGTGCCAGCAGTAGGAGGGTAGGGGAGACCCAGTACTTC; CDR3 protein: CASSRRVGETQYF
D gene: -; J gene: TRBJ1-4; V gene: TRBV29-1; CDR3 DNA: TGCAGCGTGAAACCGGAGAAGCATGAAAAACTGTTTTTT; CDR3 protein: CSVKPEKHEKLFF
D gene: TRBD1; J gene: TRBJ1-4; V gene: TRBV6-1; CDR3 DNA: TGTGCCAGCAGTGAAGCCCCGGGGACAGTGGGTGAAAAACTGTTTTTT; CDR3 protein: CASSEAPGTVGEKLFF
D gene: -; J gene: TRBJ2-2; V gene: TRBV4-3; CDR3 DNA: TGCGCCAGCAGCCCTGGACGACGGAACACCGGGGGGCTGTTTTTT; CDR3 protein: CASSPGRRNTGGLFF
D gene: TRBD2; J gene: TRBJ2-3; V gene: TRBV10-3; CDR3 DNA: TGTGCCATCAGTGGTCTAGCGGGGGTCACAGATACGCAGTATTTT; CDR3 protein: CAISGLAGVTDTQYF
D gene: TRBD1; J gene: TRBJ1-4; V gene: TRBV5-4; CDR3 DNA: TGTGCCAGCAGCAGGTGGACAGGCGATAATGAAAAACTGTTTTTT; CDR3 protein: CASSRWTGDNEKLFF
D gene: -; J gene: TRBJ2-7; V gene: TRBV7-2; CDR3 DNA: TGTGCCAGCAGCGCTCAAAAGGGGTCCTCCTACGAGCAGTACTTC; CDR3 protein: CASSAQKGSSYEQYF
D gene: TRBD2; J gene: TRBJ2-7; V gene: TRBV4-3; CDR3 DNA: TGCGCCAGCAGCCAAGATAGGGCGGTAGCGGGAATCTACGAGCAGTACTTC; CDR3 protein: CASSQDRAVAGIYEQYF
D gene: -; J gene: TRBJ2-5; V gene: TRBV4-1; CDR3 DNA: TGCGCCAGCAGCCCACTTCCCAAAGAGACCCAGTACTTC; CDR3 protein: CASSPLPKETQYF
D gene: -; J gene: TRBJ1-5; V gene: TRBV6-4; CDR3 DNA: TGTGCCAGCAGTGTCGGGGGTGATCAGCCCCAGCATTTT; CDR3 protein: CASSVGGDQPQHF
D gene: -; J gene: TRBJ2-7; V gene: TRBV5-8; CDR3 DNA: TGTGCCAGCAGCTTGGCCCTAACACAGGGCTACGAGCAGTACTTC; CDR3 protein: CASSLALTQGYEQYF
D gene: -; J gene: TRBJ2-1; V gene: TRBV6-1; CDR3 DNA: TGTGCCAGCAGTGCTAACAGTTTATACAATGAGCAGTTCTTC; CDR3 protein: CASSANSLYNEQFF
D gene: -; J gene: TRBJ1-4; V gene: TRBV29-1; CDR3 DNA: TGCAGCGTTGAAGACGGGGGGGAAAAACTGTTTTTT; CDR3 protein: CSVEDGGEKLFF
D gene: -; J gene: TRBJ1-5; V gene: TRBV7-6; CDR3 DNA: TGTGCCAGCAGCCAGAGGGTCAATCAGCCCCAGCATTTT; CDR3 protein: CASSQRVNQPQHF
D gene: TRBD1; J gene: TRBJ1-1; V gene: TRBV6-5; CDR3 DNA: TGTGCCAGCAGTTCTCGAAGGGGGCGTGTTACTGAAGCTTTCTTT; CDR3 protein: CASSSRRGRVTEAFF
D gene: -; J gene: TRBJ2-7; V gene: TRBV7-9; CDR3 DNA: TGTGCCAGCAGCGCCGACAGCTCCTACGAGCAGTACTTC; CDR3 protein: CASSADSSYEQYF
D gene: -; J gene: TRBJ2-5; V gene: TRBV7-9; CDR3 DNA: TGTGCCAGCAGCTTATCGGGGAAAGAGACCCAGTACTTC; CDR3 protein: CASSLSGKETQYF
D gene: -; J gene: TRBJ1-4; V gene: TRBV5-6; CDR3 DNA: TGTGCCAGCAGCCGGTTGCTGCTTAATGAAAAACTGTTTTTT; CDR3 protein: CASSRLLLNEKLFF
D gene: -; J gene: TRBJ2-7; V gene: TRBV29-1; CDR3 DNA: TGCAGCGTTGAAGTCGCGGTTGGCGAGCAGTACTTC; CDR3 protein: CSVEVAVGEQYF
D gene: -; J gene: TRBJ2-5; V gene: TRBV15; CDR3 DNA: TGTGCCACCAGCAGAGATAGGGGGGGCACGAAGACCCAGTACTTC; CDR3 protein: CATSRDRGGTKTQYF
D gene: -; J gene: TRBJ1-2; V gene: TRBV7-9; CDR3 DNA: TGTGCCAGCAGCCAAAACTCTAACTATGGCTACACCTTC; CDR3 protein: CASSQNSNYGYTF
D gene: TRBD1; J gene: TRBJ2-3; V gene: TRBV7-2; CDR3 DNA: TGTGCCAGCAGCCCATCTGGACAGGTACGCACAGATACGCAGTATTTT; CDR3 protein: CASSPSGQVRTDTQYF
D gene: TRBD2; J gene: TRBJ2-7; V gene: TRBV18; CDR3 DNA: TGTGCCAGCTCACGCGAGGGACTAGCGGGGGGGGAGCAGTACTTC; CDR3 protein: CASSREGLAGGEQYF
D gene: TRBD1; J gene: TRBJ1-1; V gene: TRBV5-1; CDR3 DNA: TGCGCCAGCAGCTTGGGGGACAGCACTCAGAACACTGAAGCTTTCTTT; CDR3 protein: CASSLGDSTQNTEAFF
D gene: TRBD1; J gene: TRBJ1-2; V gene: TRBV18; CDR3 DNA: TGTGCCAGCTCACGCTTATCTACCGGGACAGGGGAAGGGTATGGCTACACCTTC; CDR3 protein: CASSRLSTGTGEGYGYTF
D gene: -; J gene: TRBJ1-1; V gene: TRBV27; CDR3 DNA: TGTGCCAGCAGTTCACGGACTCTGAACACTGAAGCTTTCTTT; CDR3 protein: CASSSRTLNTEAFF
D gene: TRBD1; J gene: TRBJ1-6; V gene: TRBV28; CDR3 DNA: TGTGCCAGCAGTTTTCAGGGGACAGGGAAAAGGCACTACCTCCACTTT; CDR3 protein: CASSFQGTGKRHYLHF
D gene: TRBD2; J gene: TRBJ2-2; V gene: TRBV7-6; CDR3 DNA: TGTGCCAGCAGCTCCGGGACTAGAAACACCGGGGAGCTGTTTTTT; CDR3 protein: CASSSGTRNTGELFF
D gene: TRBD2; J gene: TRBJ2-5; V gene: TRBV5-1; CDR3 DNA: TGCGCCAGCAGCTTGGAGGCTAGCGGGGGTCAGACCCAGTACTTC; CDR3 protein: CASSLEASGGQTQYF
D gene: TRBD2; J gene: TRBJ2-4; V gene: TRBV7-2; CDR3 DNA: TGTGCCAGCAGCTTAGTTGGCGGGGGGACCCCCCCGCTCATTCAGTACTTC; CDR3 protein: CASSLVGGGTPPLIQYF